Listed here are 17 T cell receptor beta chains from one sample, sequenced in a study of beta chain features in type 1 diabetes (dated 2018 in TCRdb). The library relied on the immunoSEQ multiplex PCR assay. All of the isolated RNA was reverse transcribed with the High Capacity cDNA Reverse Transcription Kit, so expressed TCRB transcripts were sequenced. In TCRdb, the immuneACCESS table is reduced to in-frame sequences with V and J assigned. These tables do not hold every clone; where another copy was compared, an unresolved V gene accounts for under half, and the others remain unexplained. The sample table lists some 220,000 clones, roughly 11% of them with a count of one. Of the sample, 1% to 1.5% falls within the top ten clones. Sequenced material: central memory CD4+ T cells from blood. The receptors shown here come from a man younger than 35 in good health.

This clone has only a few counts. The chain recombines TRBV25-1 with TRBJ1-1, with 10 bases identical to TRBD1. Unmatched junction bases numbered 4, after V lost 6 bases and J lost 3 bases. Germline V CDR1 and CDR2: MGHDK, SYGVNS. The CDR3 loop spans 14 amino acids. The CDR3 nucleotides read TGTGCCAGCAGAGGACAGGGGGGAGACACTGAAGCTTTCTTT. Amino acids: CASRGQGGDTEAFF. Full variable domain (rest looked up from reference TRBV25-1 and TRBJ1-1): EADIYQTPRYLVIGTGKKITLECSQTMGHDKMYWYQQDPGMELHLIHYSYGVNSTEKGDLSSESTVSRIRTEHFPLTLESARPSHTSQYLCASRGQGGDTEAFFGQGTRLTVV.

V usage is TRBV28 and J usage is TRBJ2-3; maybe TRBD1 (6 bases). The germline CDR1 and CDR2 sequences are MDHEN and SYDVKM. The ends were cut back, 8 bases at V and 4 bases at J, with 19 bases in the middle. The CDR3 totals 15 residues. CDR3 DNA: TGTGCCAGCCCTCCCCCAGGGGCGCGTTCAGATACGCAGTATTTT. This encodes CASPPPGARSDTQYF. The whole variable domain, remainder taken from reference TRBV28 and TRBJ2-3, is DVKVTQSSRYLVKRTGEKVFLECVQDMDHENMFWYRQDPGLGLRLIYFSYDVKMKEKGDIPEGYSVSREKKERFSLILESASTNQTSMYLCASPPPGARSDTQYFGPGTRLTVL.

This clone occurred a few times. The chain carries TRBV29-1 and TRBJ2-7; 7 nucleotides agree with TRBD1. Per the germline V gene, CDR1 is SQVTM and CDR2 is ANQGSEA. V trimming: 6 bases; J trimming: 2 bases; junction bases outside the gene matches: 7. The CDR3 consists of 13 residues. This CDR3 reads CSVTGLGAYEQYF. The CDR3 DNA sequence: TGCAGCGTGACAGGGTTAGGGGCCTACGAGCAGTACTTC.

The V gene is TRBV5-1, the J gene TRBJ2-3; 10 nucleotides line up with TRBD1. The germline V gene has CDR1 SGHRS and CDR2 YFSETQ. The trim removed 4 bases at V and 2 bases at J, leaving 4 bases unmatched. This CDR3 contains 15 residues. CDR3 DNA sequence: TGCGCCAGCAGCACCGGGACAGGGGACACAGATACGCAGTATTTT. This gives the protein CASSTGTGDTDTQYF.

This clone was recorded a few times. The V gene is TRBV28, the J gene TRBJ2-7, with 7 bases lining up with TRBD1. Germline CDR1 is MDHEN and CDR2 is SYDVKM. This CDR3 is built from 15 residues. Trimming at V came to 6 bases and at J to 0 bases, leaving 8 bases not matched to a gene. The CDR3 bases are TGTGCCAGCAGGCCGACGGGACAGAGCTCCTACGAGCAGTACTTC. Translating it yields CASRPTGQSSYEQYF.

With regard to this clone: It may be a read error: a sequence one base away is much more abundant. This chain links TRBV18 with TRBJ2-1, with 7 bases matching TRBD1. The germline CDR1 and CDR2 sequences are KGHSH and LQKENI. CDR3 length: 13 amino acids. J gave up 4 bases and V 5 bases, and 2 bases lay outside the gene matches. This chain's CDR3 is CASSSGQYNEQFF. The CDR3 DNA reads TGTGCCAGCTCATCGGGACAGTACAATGAGCAGTTCTTC.

This clone was counted ten times or more. The genes are TRBV10-3 and TRBJ2-1, with D unclear. The CDR3 runs to 17 residues. The germline gives CDR1 ENHRY, CDR2 SYGVKD. Deletions cut 0 bases from V and 2 bases from J, with 14 bases between. The CDR3 DNA reads as TGTGCCATCAGTGAGTCCCGGCAGACGACCGCCTACAATGAGCAGTTCTTC. Amino acids: CAISESRQTTAYNEQFF.

This clone was found a few times. The chain couples TRBV5-4 to TRBJ2-2; D unresolved. V lost 4 bases and J 1 base, leaving 14 bases between the germline ends. From germline, CDR1 is SGHNT and CDR2 YYREEE (reference sequence). CDR3 length equals 16 residues. The CDR3 DNA reads as TGTGCCAGCAGCCAAGAAGTTAGGCAGAACACCGGGGAGCTGTTTTTT. It is translated as CASSQEVRQNTGELFF.

The chain links TRBV5-1 to TRBJ2-3; the D is unclear. CDR1 is SGHRS, CDR2 YFSETQ, per germline. Between the trimmed V and J ends, which lost 4 bases and 6 bases, there was a span of 12 bases. CDR3 length: 13 amino acids. This CDR3 reads CASSEIGADTQYF. The CDR3 coding sequence is TGCGCCAGCAGCGAGATTGGAGCCGATACGCAGTATTTT.

This clone appeared a few times. The genes are TRBV29-1 and TRBJ1-1, with 10 bases matching TRBD1. The germline gives CDR1 SQVTM, CDR2 ANQGSEA. Unmatched junction bases numbered 5, after V lost 3 bases and J lost 1 base. The CDR3 extends over 15 amino acids. CDR3 coding DNA: TGCAGCGTTGACCGACAGGGGGCTGGGAACACTGAAGCTTTCTTT. This codes for CSVDRQGAGNTEAFF.

This clone has only a few counts. The chain joins TRBV29-1 to TRBJ1-5; TRBD1 agrees at 8 bases. The CDR3 is 13 residues long. The V segment lost 6 bases and the J segment 5 bases; nucleotides outside the gene matches: 6. Germline V gene data show CDR1 as SQVTM and CDR2 as ANQGSEA. Written as DNA, the CDR3 is TGCAGCGTACAGGGGGACTATGATCAGCCCCAGCATTTT. It encodes CSVQGDYDQPQHF.

V usage is TRBV7-9 and J usage is TRBJ2-1, with 8 bases aligning to TRBD2. Germline trimming cut 5 bases from V and 7 bases from J; bases unmatched to any gene: 10. Germline V lookup: CDR1 SEHNR, CDR2 FQNEAQ (reference sequence). CDR3 size: 15 residues. The DNA for the CDR3 is TGTGCCAGCAGCCGAACTAGCGGCCCTAGGAATGAGCAGTTCTTC. Translated, it gives CASSRTSGPRNEQFF.

The rearrangement joins TRBV29-1 to TRBJ1-2; maybe TRBD1 (5 bases). Per the germline V gene, CDR1 is SQVTM and CDR2 is ANQGSEA. V was cut by 4 bases and J by 8 bases, with 8 bases left in between. The CDR3 has 10 amino acids. The CDR3 loop reads CSVGQNGYTF. The DNA for the CDR3 is TGCAGCGTTGGACAGAACGGCTACACCTTC.

There are a few counts of this clone. In DNA, the CDR3 is TGTGCCAGCCGACGGGACAGGGGAGAGAACACTGAAGCTTTCTTT. Translating gives CASRRDRGENTEAFF. The chain combines TRBV27 with TRBJ1-1; 10 positions match TRBD1. With 8 bases clipped from V and 1 base from J, the junction kept 7 bases outside the gene matches. The germline V gene has CDR1 MNHEY and CDR2 SMNVEV (reference sequence). This CDR3 has 15 amino acids.

The chain has TRBV5-1 and TRBJ2-1; D is perhaps TRBD1 or TRBD2 (7 bases each). Germline lookup yields CDR1 SGHRS and CDR2 YFSETQ. The germline V and J ends were trimmed by 4 bases and 2 bases, with 19 bases remaining between them. This CDR3 has 17 amino acids. The CDR3 loop reads CASSPQGGLIPYNEQFF. CDR3 in DNA: TGCGCCAGCAGCCCCCAGGGGGGGCTTATCCCCTACAATGAGCAGTTCTTC.

The chain combines TRBV2 with TRBJ2-1; the D gene is possibly TRBD2 (6 bases). Per the germline V gene, CDR1 is SNHLY and CDR2 is FYNNEI. The CDR3 runs to 15 residues. Trimming took 8 bases from V and 1 from J, leaving 15 bases between them. CDR3 loop: CASDYSGSSYNEQFF. The DNA for the CDR3 is TGTGCCAGCGATTACTCCGGGAGTTCCTACAATGAGCAGTTCTTC.

The chain joins TRBV7-2 to TRBJ2-3; TRBD2 matches at 11 bases. Germline values: CDR1 SGHTA, CDR2 FQGNSA. V gave up 4 bases and J gave up 0 bases; unmatched junction bases: 0. The CDR3 is made up of 15 amino acids. The CDR3 loop is CASSWTSGSTDTQYF. Here the CDR3 DNA reads TGTGCCAGCAGCTGGACTAGCGGGAGCACAGATACGCAGTATTTT.